These 12 T cell receptor beta chains came from one sample sequenced in a study of early T cells in non-severe SARS-CoV-2 infection. A single record per CDR3 protein comes from TCRdb applying MiXCR to the 5' RACE reads. The table shows roughly 83,000 distinct CDR3 sequences, with about 10% occurring only once. The sample was whole blood, taken at baseline. Receptors originate from an adult who was a healthcare worker with PCR-confirmed SARS-CoV-2 infection or an uninfected control (not recorded which).

This clonotype appeared many times. This sequence joins TRBV28 and TRBJ2-7, with D tentatively TRBD1 (5 bases). The ends were cut back, 6 bases at V and 2 bases at J, with 23 bases in the middle. The CDR3 loop spans 17 amino acids. CDR1 and CDR2 from the germline V gene are MDHEN and SYDVKM. CDR3 region: CASSLPRAIPTTYEQYF. CDR3 coding DNA: TGTGCCAGCAGCCTCCCCAGGGCCATCCCGACCACCTACGAGCAGTACTTC.

The chain is built from TRBV5-1 and TRBJ1-4; no clear D gene. This CDR3 has 15 residues. CDR1 SGHRS and CDR2 YFSETQ come from the germline V gene. Deletions cut 1 base from V and 6 bases from J, with 13 bases between. The CDR3 reads CASSLRRGKDEKLFF. CDR3 nucleotide sequence: TGCGCCAGCAGCTTGAGGCGTGGAAAGGATGAAAAACTGTTTTTT.

The rearrangement links TRBV18 to TRBJ2-7; D is tentatively TRBD1 or TRBD2 (5 bases each). Germline-derived CDR1 and CDR2 are KGHSH and LQKENI. The CDR3 has 16 amino acids. Trimming took off 2 bases at V and 4 bases at J, with 18 bases between the two ends. The CDR3 nucleotides read TGTGCCAGCTCACCAGCTGACGGGACGAGGGCGTACGAGCAGTACTTC. Protein product: CASSPADGTRAYEQYF.

Many counts were recorded for this clonotype. The chain has TRBV7-2 and TRBJ2-1, with 10 bases matching TRBD2. The CDR3 is 15 amino acids. With V trimmed by 3 bases and J by 6 bases, 5 bases remained unmatched. Germline V gene lookup returns CDR1 SGHTA and CDR2 FQGNSA. The DNA for the CDR3 is TGTGCCAGCAGCTTGGCTAGCGGGAGCTTCAATGAGCAGTTCTTC. It translates to CASSLASGSFNEQFF.

This clonotype showed up many times. The chain uses TRBV28 and TRBJ1-1; D is undetermined. Germline V gene sequence: CDR1 MDHEN, CDR2 SYDVKM. Trimming left V 1 base short and J 0 bases short, with 9 bases between. This CDR3 is built from 15 residues. CDR3 sequence reads: CASSLYRSMNTEAFF. CDR3 sequence (DNA): TGTGCCAGCAGTTTATATAGGAGCATGAACACTGAAGCTTTCTTT.

The chain carries TRBV2 and TRBJ1-1; tentatively, D is TRBD1 (5 bases). Germline CDR1 is SNHLY and CDR2 is FYNNEI. This CDR3 has 13 amino acids. V lost 1 base and J 7 bases, leaving 10 bases between the germline ends. The CDR3 DNA is TGTGCCAGCAGTGAAGTTGTCGGGGGTGAAGCTTTCTTT. Its protein product is CASSEVVGGEAFF.

The V call is TRBV6-1, the J call TRBJ1-4, with TRBD1 matching over 12 bases. J lost 7 bases, V lost 6 bases, and 6 bases had no gene match. The CDR3 covers 15 residues. CDR1 is MNHNS and CDR2 is SASEGT in the germline V gene. The CDR3 here is CASRVGTGGGEKLFF. The CDR3 nucleotides read TGTGCCAGCAGAGTAGGGACAGGGGGCGGTGAAAAACTGTTTTTT.

This clonotype was observed a handful of times. The genes are TRBV27 and TRBJ2-2; D is uncertain. The CDR3 loop spans 16 amino acids. Trimming shortened V by 0 bases and J by 7 bases, and 15 bases separated the two germline ends. Germline loops: CDR1 MNHEY, CDR2 SMNVEV (reference sequence). The CDR3 nucleotides are TGTGCCAGCAGTTTATCAGGCTCAGCCTTGGGCGGGGAGCTGTTTTTT. Residues: CASSLSGSALGGELFF.

This clonotype was counted ten times or more. CDR3 protein: CASSPLTSPDTQYF. In nucleotides, the CDR3 is TGTGCCAGCTCACCCCTGACTAGCCCAGATACGCAGTATTTT. The chain is built from TRBV18 and TRBJ2-3, with 7 bases aligning to TRBD2. This CDR3 is 14 amino acids long. With V trimmed by 3 bases and J by 4 bases, 4 bases remained unmatched. Germline loops: CDR1 KGHSH, CDR2 LQKENI.

This clonotype was counted ten times or more. The rearrangement uses TRBV2 and TRBJ2-1, with 8 bases matching TRBD1. Germline CDR1 SNHLY, CDR2 FYNNEI. This CDR3 contains 16 residues. Unmatched junction bases numbered 11, after V lost 6 bases and J lost 4 bases. The CDR3 nucleotides read TGTGCCAGCAGCTCCCGGACAGGGAGCCGTTACAATGAGCAGTTCTTC. This sequence encodes CASSSRTGSRYNEQFF. Full variable domain (remainder filled in from reference TRBV2 and TRBJ2-1): EPEVTQTPSHQVTQMGQEVILRCVPISNHLYFYWYRQILGQKVEFLVSFYNNEISEKSEIFDDQFSVERPDGSNFTLKIRSTKLEDSAMYFCASSSRTGSRYNEQFFGPGTRLTVL.

The chain has TRBV12-5 and TRBJ2-1, with TRBD2 identical over 8 bases. Losses at the gene ends were 6 bases for V and 6 bases for J; bases not matched to a gene: 13. The germline gives CDR1 LGHNT, CDR2 FRNRAP. The length of the CDR3 is 16 residues. The CDR3 nucleotides read TGTGCTAGTGGAGGATCCTCCGGACTAGCCTCCAATGAGCAGTTCTTC. The encoded protein is CASGGSSGLASNEQFF.

This clonotype has a handful of counts. This chain joins TRBV5-5 and TRBJ1-5; no reliable D call. This CDR3 is 14 amino acids long. Germline loops: CDR1 SGHKS, CDR2 YYEKEE (reference sequence). V gave up 0 bases and J gave up 5 bases, with 9 bases separating them. The CDR3 spells CASSLAHSDQPQHF. The CDR3 nucleotides are TGTGCCAGCAGCTTGGCGCACTCCGATCAGCCCCAGCATTTT.